This TCR beta chain emerged from a study of T cell responses to AZD1222 COVID-19 vaccine. Study observations and caveats: Following two doses of AZD1222, Spike-specific TCR breadth and depth rose. Vaccine-associated CD4 TCRs ranged over spike, dominating at 160-218 and 743-854. The study reported that nearly half of spike-specific TCRs target unmutated variant regions. Seropositive AZD1222 recipients at baseline numbered only 6 or 7.

The CDR3 sequence is 13 residues long. Trimming took 0 bases from V and 8 from J, leaving 9 bases between them. Germline values: CDR1 SGHDT, CDR2 YYEEEE. TCRdb's table, derived via immunoSEQ multiplex PCR, lists solely in-frame clones and lacks some. The sample contains about 35,000 clones, 86% of which appear only once. Notes on this clone: The target antigen is unknown.

Specimen: peripheral blood, collected 28 days after the second AZD1222 dose. This receptor was identified in an adult who received the AZD1222 COVID-19 vaccine. J is TRBJ2-1 and V is TRBV5-6; D may be TRBD1 or TRBD2 (5 bases each). The CDR3 protein is CASSLGGGDEQFF. CDR3 DNA sequence: TGTGCCAGCAGCTTGGGTGGGGGAGATGAGCAGTTCTTC.